This T cell receptor (beta chain) was sequenced in a study of CD8 T cells in ankylosing spondylitis. Study-level points and caveats: Several highly homologous variants made up a TCR beta motif that seemed to typify ankylosing spondylitis blood.

This clonotype was found a few times. What it binds is not known. TCRdb ran MiXCR on the 5' RACE reads and lists one entry per CDR3 protein. The profile shows roughly 700,000 distinct CDR3 sequences, around 20% of them singletons. There are 14 residues in the CDR3. CDR1 is DFQATT, CDR2 SNEGSKA, per germline (reference sequence). Sequenced: blood, either unsorted or a sorted T cell fraction (not recorded which). The receptor was derived from a male donor with ankylosing spondylitis. V gene TRBV20-1 combines with J gene TRBJ2-5; 9 bases are shared with TRBD2. CDR3 coding DNA: TGCGGCTCTCCACCAGCGGGAGGAGTGGAGACCCAGTACTTC. Amino acid sequence: CGSPPAGGVETQYF.